These 8 T cell receptor beta chains were sequenced from one sample in a study of blood T cell repertoires in COVID-19. The repertoire was sequenced with immunoSEQ multiplex PCR; TCRdb's copy has only in-frame clones and lacks some. The repertoire holds about 380,000 clones, over 75% seen once, with 2.5% to 3% in the top ten. Sequenced material: PBMCs or T cells enriched from blood (not recorded which). These receptors were collected from a woman aged 25 to 39 who had recovered from COVID-19.

The chain is built from TRBV5-1 and TRBJ1-1; the D is unclear. The CDR3 spans 13 residues. V shed 0 bases and J shed 5 bases, with 8 bases lying between them. CDR1 and CDR2 from the germline V gene are SGHRS and YFSETQ. The CDR3 nucleotides are TGCGCCAGCAGCTTGGCGGGTCGGACTGAAGCTTTCTTT. This sequence encodes CASSLAGRTEAFF.

The chain is built from TRBV2 and TRBJ1-2; tentative D call: TRBD1 (6 bases). Per the germline V gene, CDR1 is SNHLY and CDR2 is FYNNEI. Trimming pared 6 bases from V and 8 bases from J, leaving 16 bases between. The CDR3 length is 13 residues. This chain's CDR3 is CASRETGSGGYTF. CDR3 DNA: TGTGCCAGCAGGGAGACAGGATCTGGCGGCTACACCTTC.

The chain is built from TRBV19 and TRBJ2-1; tentative D call: TRBD1 (5 bases). Germline V gene data show CDR1 as LNHDA and CDR2 as SQIVND (reference sequence). This CDR3 is built from 16 residues. The V end was cut by 2 bases, the J end by 4 bases, with 15 bases between. This CDR3 reads CASSISGLLGYNEQFF. Here the CDR3 DNA reads TGTGCCAGTAGTATATCAGGGCTTTTGGGTTACAATGAGCAGTTCTTC.

This clone turned up a few times. This sequence joins TRBV10-3 and TRBJ1-5, with D tentatively TRBD1 (6 bases). CDR1 and CDR2 from the germline V gene are ENHRY and SYGVKD. This CDR3 is 13 amino acids long. Trimming shortened V by 5 bases and J by 4 bases, and 9 bases separated the two germline ends. DNA for the CDR3: TGTGCCATCAGTCGGACAGAGAATCAGCCCCAGCATTTT. Its translation: CAISRTENQPQHF.

The chain couples TRBV2 to TRBJ2-2; D may be TRBD1 (5 bases). CDR3 size: 14 residues. V was clipped by 7 bases and J by 2 bases, with 11 bases between them. Germline assignment: CDR1 SNHLY and CDR2 FYNNEI. The CDR3, as DNA: TGTGCCAGCACGGTACAGGTTAACACCGGGGAGCTGTTTTTT. Protein: CASTVQVNTGELFF.

The gene calls are TRBV2 and TRBJ2-3; 10 bases fit TRBD1. This CDR3 region has 15 residues. In germline, CDR1 is SNHLY, CDR2 FYNNEI. V shed 6 bases and J 0 bases; nucleotides not matched to a gene: 3. The CDR3 bases are TGTGCCAGCAGCCGACAGGGGGCCAGCACAGATACGCAGTATTTT. Translating gives CASSRQGASTDTQYF.

This clone was observed once. The chain carries TRBV11-2 and TRBJ2-7; 11 nucleotides line up with TRBD2. The trim removed 5 bases at V and 7 bases at J, leaving 10 bases unmatched. The V gene's germline CDR1 is SGHAT and CDR2 FQNNGV. CDR3 size: 15 residues. The chain's CDR3 is CASSVSLAGAHEQYF. Written as DNA, the CDR3 is TGTGCCAGCAGCGTCTCACTAGCGGGAGCGCATGAGCAGTACTTC.

The gene calls are TRBV7-2 and TRBJ2-4; maybe TRBD1 (6 bases). Germline V gene sequence: CDR1 SGHTA, CDR2 FQGNSA. CDR3 length equals 18 residues. Trimming cost V 1 base and J 7 bases, with 23 bases left between them. The CDR3 DNA sequence: TGTGCCAGCAGCTTAGGGGTGGGACACGGTGGAGGAAGCAACATTCAGTACTTC. It is translated as CASSLGVGHGGGSNIQYF.